These T cell receptor beta chains were read from a single sample in a study of glioma-infiltrating T cells after dendritic cell vaccination. Only in-frame clones appear in the TCRdb table, and some are missing; sequencing was by immunoSEQ multiplex PCR. The table shows roughly 100,000 clones, with around 87% occurring only once. The source was blood, collected after dendritic cell vaccination. These receptors originate from a human donor with glioblastoma. CDR3s include the opening cysteine and the closing phenylalanine or tryptophan. D genes are given only for firm matches. Size values are once, few and many counts, or a class for expanded clones, and some rows have none.

j_call: TRBJ1-3
d_call: TRBD1
clone_size: -
v_call: TRBV5-1
cdr3_nt: TGCGCCAGCAGCTGGGGACAGGGCCACTCTGGAAACACCATATATTTT
cdr3_aa: CASSWGQGHSGNTIYF

j_call: TRBJ2-3
d_call: -
clone_size: few
v_call: TRBV7-9
cdr3_nt: TGTGCCAGCAGCTACCCCGGGGAGCGGCACACAGATACGCAGTATTTT
cdr3_aa: CASSYPGERHTDTQYF

j_call: TRBJ2-3
d_call: -
clone_size: -
v_call: TRBV5-4
cdr3_nt: TGTGCCAGCAACCAGGGAAGGACAGATACGCAGTATTTT
cdr3_aa: CASNQGRTDTQYF

j_call: TRBJ2-7
d_call: TRBD1
clone_size: -
v_call: TRBV2
cdr3_nt: TGTGCCAGCAGGAGAGGGGGCTCCCTTTACGAGCAGTACTTC
cdr3_aa: CASRRGGSLYEQYF

j_call: TRBJ1-1
d_call: -
clone_size: -
v_call: TRBV2
cdr3_nt: TGTGCCAGCAGCGGGGGGACACCGAACACTGAAGCTTTCTTT
cdr3_aa: CASSGGTPNTEAFF

j_call: TRBJ2-5
d_call: TRBD2
clone_size: -
v_call: TRBV7-2
cdr3_nt: TGTGCCAGCAGCCCAAGCGGGGGTCAGACCCAGTACTTC
cdr3_aa: CASSPSGGQTQYF

j_call: TRBJ1-2
d_call: -
clone_size: -
v_call: TRBV7-9
cdr3_nt: TGTGCCAGCAGCCCCACCGACAGACCGCTCTATGGCTACACCTTC
cdr3_aa: CASSPTDRPLYGYTF

j_call: TRBJ2-1
d_call: -
clone_size: -
v_call: TRBV7-9
cdr3_nt: TGTGCCAGCAGCTTAGCGCGGTATGAGCAGTTCTTC
cdr3_aa: CASSLARYEQFF

j_call: TRBJ1-2
d_call: TRBD1
clone_size: once
v_call: TRBV18
cdr3_nt: TGTGCCAGCTCACCAGAGACAGGGGGAGGCTACACCTTC
cdr3_aa: CASSPETGGGYTF

j_call: TRBJ1-1
d_call: -
clone_size: -
v_call: TRBV6-5
cdr3_nt: TGTGCCAGCCTAGCCCCCGGAGAAGCTTTCTTT
cdr3_aa: CASLAPGEAFF

j_call: TRBJ2-7
d_call: TRBD1
clone_size: -
v_call: TRBV11-3
cdr3_nt: TGTGCCAGCAGCTTAGATCCGGGACAGGGAACCTACGAGCAGTACTTC
cdr3_aa: CASSLDPGQGTYEQYF

j_call: TRBJ2-7
d_call: TRBD1
clone_size: -
v_call: TRBV10-3
cdr3_nt: TGTGCCATCAGAGATACAGGGGTATTAAACGAGCAGTACTTC
cdr3_aa: CAIRDTGVLNEQYF

j_call: TRBJ1-5
d_call: -
clone_size: -
v_call: TRBV19
cdr3_nt: TGTGCCAGTAGGCAGAACAGGAATCAGCCCCAGCATTTT
cdr3_aa: CASRQNRNQPQHF

j_call: TRBJ1-2
d_call: TRBD1
clone_size: -
v_call: TRBV6-1
cdr3_nt: TGTGCCAGCAGGCCGGGACAGGGATCGGGCTACACCTTC
cdr3_aa: CASRPGQGSGYTF

j_call: TRBJ1-4
d_call: TRBD1
clone_size: -
v_call: TRBV7-9
cdr3_nt: TGTGCCAGCAGCACAAAACAGGGGAGCGGAGAAAAACTGTTTTTT
cdr3_aa: CASSTKQGSGEKLFF

j_call: TRBJ1-6
d_call: TRBD1
clone_size: -
v_call: TRBV7-9
cdr3_nt: TGTGCCAGCAGCTTAGGGGACAGGGGCGCATATAATTCACCCCTCCACTTT
cdr3_aa: CASSLGDRGAYNSPLHF